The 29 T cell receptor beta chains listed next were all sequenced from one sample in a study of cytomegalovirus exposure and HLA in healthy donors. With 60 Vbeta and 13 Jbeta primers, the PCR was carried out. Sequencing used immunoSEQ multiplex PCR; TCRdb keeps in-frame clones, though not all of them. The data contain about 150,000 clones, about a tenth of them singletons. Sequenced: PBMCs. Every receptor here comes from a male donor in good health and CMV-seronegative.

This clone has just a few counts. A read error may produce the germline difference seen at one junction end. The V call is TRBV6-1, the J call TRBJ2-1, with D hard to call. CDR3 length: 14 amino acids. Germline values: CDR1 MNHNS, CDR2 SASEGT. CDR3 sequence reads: CASSEAPQLYEQLF. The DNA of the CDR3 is TGTGCCAGCAGTGAAGCGCCACAGTTGTATGAGCAGCTCTTC.

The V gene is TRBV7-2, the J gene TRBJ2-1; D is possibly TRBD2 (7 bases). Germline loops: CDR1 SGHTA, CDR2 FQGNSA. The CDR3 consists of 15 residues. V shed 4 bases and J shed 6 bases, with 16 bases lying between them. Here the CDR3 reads CASSWGGPGRNEQFF. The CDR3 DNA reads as TGTGCCAGCAGCTGGGGGGGGCCGGGTCGCAATGAGCAGTTCTTC.

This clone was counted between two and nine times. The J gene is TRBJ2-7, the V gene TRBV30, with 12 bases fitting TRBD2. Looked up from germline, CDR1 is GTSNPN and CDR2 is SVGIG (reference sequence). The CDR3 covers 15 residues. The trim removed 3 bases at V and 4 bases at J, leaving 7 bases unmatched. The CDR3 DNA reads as TGTGCCTGGAGCGTTACTAGCGGGAGGCTTTACGAGCAGTACTTC. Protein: CAWSVTSGRLYEQYF.

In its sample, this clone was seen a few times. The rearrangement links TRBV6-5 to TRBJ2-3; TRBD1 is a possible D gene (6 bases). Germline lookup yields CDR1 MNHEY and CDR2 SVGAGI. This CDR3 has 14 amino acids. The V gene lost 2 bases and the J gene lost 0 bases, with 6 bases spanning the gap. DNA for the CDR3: TGTGCCAGCAGTTACGGGGGCAGCACAGATACGCAGTATTTT. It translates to CASSYGGSTDTQYF.

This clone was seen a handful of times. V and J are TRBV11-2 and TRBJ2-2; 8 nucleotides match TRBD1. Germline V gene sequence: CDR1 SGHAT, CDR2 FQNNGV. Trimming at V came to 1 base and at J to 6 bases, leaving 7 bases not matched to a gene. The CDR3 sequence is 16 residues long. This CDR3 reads CASSLAAGGFAGELFF. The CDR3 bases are TGTGCCAGCAGCTTAGCAGCAGGGGGCTTTGCCGGGGAGCTGTTTTTT.

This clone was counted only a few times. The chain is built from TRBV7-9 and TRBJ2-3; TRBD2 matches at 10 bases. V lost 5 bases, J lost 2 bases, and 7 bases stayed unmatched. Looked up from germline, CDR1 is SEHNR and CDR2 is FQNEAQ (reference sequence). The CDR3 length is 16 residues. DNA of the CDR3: TGTGCCAGCAGCCCGACGACTAGCGGGTACACAGATACGCAGTATTTT. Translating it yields CASSPTTSGYTDTQYF.

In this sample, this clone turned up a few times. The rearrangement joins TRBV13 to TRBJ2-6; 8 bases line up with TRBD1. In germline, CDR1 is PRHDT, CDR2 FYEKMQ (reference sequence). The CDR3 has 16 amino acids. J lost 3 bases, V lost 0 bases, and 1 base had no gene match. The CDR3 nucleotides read TGTGCCAGCAGCTTAGGGACAGGGGTTGGGGCCAACGTCCTGACTTTC. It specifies CASSLGTGVGANVLTF.

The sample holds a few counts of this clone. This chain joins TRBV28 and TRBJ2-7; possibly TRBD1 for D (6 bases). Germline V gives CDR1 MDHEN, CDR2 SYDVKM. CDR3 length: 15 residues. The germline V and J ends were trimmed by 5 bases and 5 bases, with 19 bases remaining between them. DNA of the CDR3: TGTGCCAGCAGTCCGAGACTCACAGGGTCCCACGAGCAGTACTTC. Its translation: CASSPRLTGSHEQYF.

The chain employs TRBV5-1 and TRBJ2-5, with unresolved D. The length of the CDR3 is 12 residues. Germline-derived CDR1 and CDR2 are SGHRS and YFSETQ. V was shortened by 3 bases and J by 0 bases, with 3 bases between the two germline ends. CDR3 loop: CASSYNQETQYF. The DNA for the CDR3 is TGCGCCAGCAGCTATAACCAAGAGACCCAGTACTTC.

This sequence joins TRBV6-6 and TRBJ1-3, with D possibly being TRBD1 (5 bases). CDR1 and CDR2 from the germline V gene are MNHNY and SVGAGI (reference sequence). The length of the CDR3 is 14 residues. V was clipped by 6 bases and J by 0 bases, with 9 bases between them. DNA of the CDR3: TGTGCCAGCAGCCCAGGGTCCTCTGGAAACACCATATATTTT. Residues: CASSPGSSGNTIYF.

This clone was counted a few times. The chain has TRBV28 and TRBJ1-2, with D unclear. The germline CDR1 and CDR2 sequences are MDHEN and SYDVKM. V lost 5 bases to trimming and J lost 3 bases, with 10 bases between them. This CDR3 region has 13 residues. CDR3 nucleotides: TGTGCCAGCAGTCTCCCCGAGCACTATGGCTACACCTTC. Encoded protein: CASSLPEHYGYTF.

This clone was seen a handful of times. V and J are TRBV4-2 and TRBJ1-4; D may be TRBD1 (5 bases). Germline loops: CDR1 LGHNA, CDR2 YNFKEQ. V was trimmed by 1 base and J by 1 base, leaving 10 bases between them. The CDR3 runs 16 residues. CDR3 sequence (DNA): TGTGCCAGCAGCCAAGCTATCGGACAAACTAATGAAAAACTGTTTTTT. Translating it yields CASSQAIGQTNEKLFF.

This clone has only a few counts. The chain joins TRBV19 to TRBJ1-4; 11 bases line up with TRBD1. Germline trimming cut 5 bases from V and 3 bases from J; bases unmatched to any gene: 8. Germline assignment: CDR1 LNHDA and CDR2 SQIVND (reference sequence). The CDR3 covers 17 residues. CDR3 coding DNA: TGTGCCAGTAGTGGGGGACAGGGGGAATCTTCTAATGAAAAACTGTTTTTT. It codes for CASSGGQGESSNEKLFF. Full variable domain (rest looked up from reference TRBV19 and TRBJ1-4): DGGITQSPKYLFRKEGQNVTLSCEQNLNHDAMYWYRQDPGQGLRLIYYSQIVNDFQKGDIAEGYSVSREKKESFPLTVTSAQKNPTAFYLCASSGGQGESSNEKLFFGSGTQLSVL.

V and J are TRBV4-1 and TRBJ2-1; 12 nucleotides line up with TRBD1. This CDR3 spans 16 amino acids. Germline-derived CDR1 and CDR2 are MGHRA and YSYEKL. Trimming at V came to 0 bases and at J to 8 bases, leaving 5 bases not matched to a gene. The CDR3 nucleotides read TGCGCCAGCAGCCAAGATCCCGGGACAGGGGGCCATGAGCAGTTCTTC. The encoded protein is CASSQDPGTGGHEQFF.

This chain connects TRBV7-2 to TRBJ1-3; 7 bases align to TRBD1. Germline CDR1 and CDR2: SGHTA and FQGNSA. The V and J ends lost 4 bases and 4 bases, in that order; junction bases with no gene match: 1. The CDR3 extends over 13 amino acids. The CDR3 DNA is TGTGCCAGCAGCTGGACAGGAGGAAACACCATATATTTT. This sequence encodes CASSWTGGNTIYF.

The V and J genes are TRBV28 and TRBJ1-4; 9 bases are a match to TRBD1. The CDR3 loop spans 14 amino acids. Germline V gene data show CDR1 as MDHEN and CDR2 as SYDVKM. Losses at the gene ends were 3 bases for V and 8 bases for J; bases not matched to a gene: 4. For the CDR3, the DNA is TGTGCCAGCAGTTTGGACAGGGGAGACGAAAAACTGTTTTTT. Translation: CASSLDRGDEKLFF.

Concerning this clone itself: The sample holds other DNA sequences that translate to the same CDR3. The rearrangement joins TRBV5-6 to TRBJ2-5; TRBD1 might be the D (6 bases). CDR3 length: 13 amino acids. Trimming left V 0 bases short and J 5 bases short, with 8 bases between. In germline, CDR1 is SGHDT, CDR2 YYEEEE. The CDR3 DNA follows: TGTGCCAGCAGCTTGGCAGGGGTGGAGACCCAGTACTTC. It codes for CASSLAGVETQYF.

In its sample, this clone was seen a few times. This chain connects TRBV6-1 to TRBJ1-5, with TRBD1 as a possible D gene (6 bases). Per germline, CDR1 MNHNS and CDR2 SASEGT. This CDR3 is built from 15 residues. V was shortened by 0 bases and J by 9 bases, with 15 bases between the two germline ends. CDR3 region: CASSEAKGGVWPQHF. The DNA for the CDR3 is TGTGCCAGCAGTGAAGCAAAAGGGGGTGTCTGGCCCCAGCATTTT.

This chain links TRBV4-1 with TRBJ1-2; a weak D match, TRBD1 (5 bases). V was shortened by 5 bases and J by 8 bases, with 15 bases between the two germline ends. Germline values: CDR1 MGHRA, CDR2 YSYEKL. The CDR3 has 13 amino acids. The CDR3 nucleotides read TGCGCCAGCAGCGTGGATCAACCAGGGGGCTACACCTTC. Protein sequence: CASSVDQPGGYTF.

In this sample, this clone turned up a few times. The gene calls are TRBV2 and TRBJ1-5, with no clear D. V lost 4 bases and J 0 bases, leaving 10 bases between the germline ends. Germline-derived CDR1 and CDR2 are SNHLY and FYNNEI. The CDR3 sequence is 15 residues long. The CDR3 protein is CASSAGGYSNQPQHF. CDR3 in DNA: TGTGCCAGCAGTGCCGGAGGTTATAGCAATCAGCCCCAGCATTTT.

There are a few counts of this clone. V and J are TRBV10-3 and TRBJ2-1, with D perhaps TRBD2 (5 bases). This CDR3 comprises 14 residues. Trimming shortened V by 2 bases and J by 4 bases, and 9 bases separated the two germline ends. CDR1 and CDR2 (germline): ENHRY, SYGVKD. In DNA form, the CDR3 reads TGTGCCATCAGTGAGAGGGCGGGTTACAATGAGCAGTTCTTC. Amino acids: CAISERAGYNEQFF.

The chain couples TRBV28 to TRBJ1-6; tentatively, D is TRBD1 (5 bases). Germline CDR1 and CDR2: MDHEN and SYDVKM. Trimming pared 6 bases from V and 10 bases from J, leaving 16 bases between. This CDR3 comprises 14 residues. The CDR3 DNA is TGTGCCAGCAGCCTTGGGGTCCCAGGGTCACCCCTCCACTTT. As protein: CASSLGVPGSPLHF.

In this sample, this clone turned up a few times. Here the CDR3 reads CASSPRKSVFNVPAGGLGYTF. The CDR3 nucleotides are TGCGCCAGCAGCCCCCGGAAGTCTGTCTTCAACGTTCCCGCAGGAGGGTTAGGCTACACCTTC. This chain connects TRBV5-1 to TRBJ1-2; no reliable D call. The V gene's germline CDR1 is SGHRS and CDR2 YFSETQ. V was pared by 4 bases and J by 8 bases, with 39 bases between. The CDR3 extends over 21 amino acids. The full variable domain, completed using reference TRBV5-1 and TRBJ1-2, is KAGVTQTPRYLIKTRGQQVTLSCSPISGHRSVSWYQQTPGQGLQFLFEYFSETQRNKGNFPGRFSGRQFSNSRSEMNVSTLELGDSALYLCASSPRKSVFNVPAGGLGYTFGSGTRLTVV.

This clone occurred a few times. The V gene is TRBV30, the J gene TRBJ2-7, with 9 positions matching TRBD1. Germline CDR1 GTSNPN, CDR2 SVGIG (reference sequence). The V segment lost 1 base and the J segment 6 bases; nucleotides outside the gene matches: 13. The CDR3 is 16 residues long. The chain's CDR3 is CAWSGRYGTGWFEQYF. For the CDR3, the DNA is TGTGCCTGGAGTGGGAGATACGGGACAGGGTGGTTCGAGCAGTACTTC.

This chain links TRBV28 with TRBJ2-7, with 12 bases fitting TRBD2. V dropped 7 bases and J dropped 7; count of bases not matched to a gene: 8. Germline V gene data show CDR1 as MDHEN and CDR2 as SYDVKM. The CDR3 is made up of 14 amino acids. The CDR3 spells CASTPLAGGREQYF. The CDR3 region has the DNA TGTGCCAGCACCCCACTAGCGGGAGGAAGAGAGCAGTACTTC.

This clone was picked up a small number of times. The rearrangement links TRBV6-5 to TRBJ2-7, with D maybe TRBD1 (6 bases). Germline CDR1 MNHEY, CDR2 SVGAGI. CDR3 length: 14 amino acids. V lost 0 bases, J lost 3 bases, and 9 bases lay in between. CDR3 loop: CASSYSGGLYEQYF. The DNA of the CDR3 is TGTGCCAGCAGTTACTCTGGGGGCCTCTACGAGCAGTACTTC.

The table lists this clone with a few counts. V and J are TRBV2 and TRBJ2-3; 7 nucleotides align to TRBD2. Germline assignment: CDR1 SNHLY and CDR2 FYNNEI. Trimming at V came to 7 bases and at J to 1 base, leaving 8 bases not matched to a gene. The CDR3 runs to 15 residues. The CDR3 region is CASTRGEVGTDTQYF. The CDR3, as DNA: TGTGCCAGCACCCGGGGGGAGGTCGGCACAGATACGCAGTATTTT.

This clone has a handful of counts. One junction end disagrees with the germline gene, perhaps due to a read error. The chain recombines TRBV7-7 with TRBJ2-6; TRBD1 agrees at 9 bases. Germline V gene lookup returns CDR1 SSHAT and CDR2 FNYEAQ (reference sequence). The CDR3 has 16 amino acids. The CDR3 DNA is TGTGCTAGCAGCTTGGACAGGGGCTCTGGGGCCAACGTCCTGACTTTC. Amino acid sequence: CASSLDRGSGANVLTF.

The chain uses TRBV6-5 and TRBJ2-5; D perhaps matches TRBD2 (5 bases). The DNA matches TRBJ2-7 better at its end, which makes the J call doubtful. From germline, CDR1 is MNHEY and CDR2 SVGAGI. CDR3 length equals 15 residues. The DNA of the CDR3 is TGTGCCAGCAGTTACACGGGGATACCCCCCTACGAGCAGTACTTC. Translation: CASSYTGIPPYEQYF.